This entry describes one T cell receptor beta chain. Its antigen is not known. Clones were read by immunoSEQ multiplex PCR, and TCRdb kept only the in-frame ones, dropping some. The data contain tens of thousands of clones, around nine tenths of them singletons. This entry belongs to a study of OX40 agonist ivuxolimab in advanced cancers. Background on the study: Intravenous ivuxolimab was administered to patients every 2 weeks at 0.01 to 10 mg/kg. Study results and limitations: Doses of 0.1 to 3.0 mg/kg were accompanied by clonal expansion of CD4+ and CD8+ blood T cells by week 6. Some nonresponders additionally presented with little normalized T-cell clonal expansion.

The CDR3 runs to 12 residues. Germline V gene data show CDR1 as MRHNA and CDR2 as SNTAGT. J lost 5 bases, V lost 7 bases, and 2 bases had no gene match. Exclusion of a patient followed from autoimmune disease history or systemic immunosuppression. The rearrangement links TRBV6-4 to TRBJ2-1; TRBD1 agrees at 7 bases. The sample was CD4+ or CD8+ T cells sorted from blood, taken in a trial of the OX40 agonist ivuxolimab. The origin of this receptor is an adult with an advanced solid tumor such as melanoma, head and neck, liver or kidney cancer. The CDR3 DNA reads TGTGCCAGCACGGGACAGAACAATGAGCAGTTCTTC. Residues: CASTGQNNEQFF.